This record covers a single T cell receptor beta chain. Labeling with CFSE marked about 200,000 responder cells, which were plated with about 200,000 irradiated, violet-dye-labeled stimulator cells. The authors sorted proliferating CFSE-low CD3+CD4+ and CD3+CD8+ responders after the reaction. V was cut by 0 bases and J by 12 bases, with 17 bases left in between. This CDR3 has 13 amino acids. The germline CDR1 and CDR2 sequences are GTSNPN and SVGIG (reference sequence). The method was immunoSEQ multiplex PCR; TCRdb's version includes in-frame clones alone and lacks a portion of them. The table records 15,000 to 20,000 clones, about a third of them present only once. The data originate from a study of graft-versus-host responses after intestinal transplantation. In the study overall: Isolated intestinal, liver-intestinal, or multivisceral transplants had been given to the recipients. Tacrolimus and steroids were given for two to three years to all recipients after anti-thymocyte globulin induction.

The sequence derives from a human patient who was an organ donor for intestinal transplantation. The chain has TRBV30 and TRBJ1-2; D uncertain. The sequenced sample was alloreactive CD4+ T cells from a mixed lymphocyte reaction culture, obtained before transplantation. This sample's subset: CFSE-low proliferating T cells sorted from approximately 6-day pre-transplant mixed lymphocyte reaction (GvH or HvG direction). CDR3 residues: CAWSVRGNYDHTF. CDR3 nucleotide sequence: TGTGCCTGGAGTGTACGAGGGAACTATGACCACACCTTC.